One TCR beta chain is described in this entry. The CDR3 is 17 residues long. Germline V gene lookup returns CDR1 LGHNA and CDR2 YNFKEQ. The V and J ends lost 0 bases and 2 bases respectively, with 16 bases between them. How the authors handled the data: Researchers report that nucleated cell counts were estimated from reference gene primer amplification. The data were produced by immunoSEQ multiplex PCR, yet TCRdb's version contains in-frame clones alone and is incomplete. V, J and clone size reflect that table, while D and trimming were determined from the DNA. Among approximately 300,000 clones listed, 89% were seen once. This entry comes from a study of blood T cell repertoires in COVID-19. Across the whole study: Acute-phase and convalescent COVID-19 samples originated in the United States, Italy and Spain. T cells, B-cell-depleted T cells, or PBMCs provided the cDNA or gDNA that served as material.

The chain is built from TRBV4-2 and TRBJ1-1; the D gene is possibly TRBD1 (5 bases). Sequenced sample: peripheral blood. This sequence originates from a man between 18 and 29 years old who had recovered from COVID-19. The CDR3 is CASSQDSTGRLNTEAFF. In nucleotides, the CDR3 is TGTGCCAGCAGCCAAGATTCAACAGGACGGCTTAACACTGAAGCTTTCTTT.